Each of the 20 T cell receptor beta chains below was sequenced from the same sample in a study of early T cells in non-severe SARS-CoV-2 infection. Each CDR3 protein gets one entry after TCRdb re-called the 5' RACE reads with MiXCR. The profile covers approximately 22,000 distinct CDR3 sequences, with over 5.5% appearing a single time and approximately 15% taken by the ten largest. The starting material was whole blood, obtained at baseline. The receptors stem from an adult who was a healthcare worker with PCR-confirmed SARS-CoV-2 infection or an uninfected control (not recorded which).

Only a few counts were recorded for this clonotype. The chain recombines TRBV7-8 with TRBJ2-7, with 7 nucleotides matching TRBD1. The CDR3 consists of 16 residues. Trimming removed 1 base from V and 0 bases from J; junction bases left unmatched: 6. Germline V gene lookup returns CDR1 SGHVS and CDR2 FQNEAQ. This CDR3 is CASSLEPGTVSYEQYF. CDR3 bases: TGTGCCAGCAGCTTAGAGCCCGGGACAGTCTCCTACGAGCAGTACTTC.

Only a few counts were recorded for this clonotype. The rearrangement links TRBV25-1 to TRBJ1-2, with D tentatively TRBD1 (6 bases). Germline V gives CDR1 MGHDK, CDR2 SYGVNS. Trimming took 3 bases from V and 7 from J, leaving 12 bases between them. This CDR3 contains 13 residues. This CDR3 is CASSERGSLGYTF. Here the CDR3 DNA reads TGTGCCAGCAGTGAGAGGGGGAGCCTTGGCTACACCTTC.

By sample fraction, this clonotype is medium-sized (0.01 to 0.1%). The chain has TRBV29-1 and TRBJ2-1; 9 nucleotides agree with TRBD1. Germline loops: CDR1 SQVTM, CDR2 ANQGSEA. CDR3 length: 14 amino acids. The V and J ends lost 5 bases and 3 bases, in that order; junction bases with no gene match: 5. CDR3 loop: CSVYGQGSYNEQFF. CDR3 sequence (DNA): TGCAGCGTTTACGGACAGGGGAGCTACAATGAGCAGTTCTTC.

The chain links TRBV29-1 to TRBJ1-6; 9 nucleotides agree with TRBD1. The length of the CDR3 is 13 residues. Germline loops: CDR1 SQVTM, CDR2 ANQGSEA. The junction had 4 bases not matched to a gene; V was cut back by 6 bases and J by 7 bases. The CDR3, as DNA: TGCAGCGTACGACAGGGGGACAATTCACCCCTCCACTTT. Translation: CSVRQGDNSPLHF.

In its sample, this clonotype was seen many times. The CDR3 DNA is TGTGCCAGCAGTTACTCGACCGACAAAGCGGGGGCAGCCTACGAGCAGTACTTC. Translated: CASSYSTDKAGAAYEQYF. The rearrangement links TRBV6-2 or TRBV6-3 to TRBJ2-7, with 8 bases that match TRBD2. Germline assignment: CDR1 MNHEY and CDR2 SVGEGT. This CDR3 spans 18 amino acids. The ends lost 0 bases at V and 2 bases at J; junction bases unmatched: 12.

The gene calls are TRBV7-3 and TRBJ1-1, with 9 bases lining up with TRBD1. V lost 5 bases to trimming and J lost 4 bases; unmatched junction nucleotides: 5. This CDR3 is 14 amino acids long. In germline, CDR1 is SGHTA, CDR2 FQGTGA. The CDR3 loop reads CASSQQGAITEAFF. The CDR3 DNA is TGTGCCAGCAGCCAACAGGGGGCAATCACTGAAGCTTTCTTT.

There are a few counts of this clonotype. The chain combines TRBV6-5 with TRBJ1-2; TRBD1 is a possible D gene (6 bases). V lost 6 bases to trimming and J lost 2 bases, with 13 bases between them. CDR3 length: 14 amino acids. Germline-derived CDR1 and CDR2 are MNHEY and SVGAGI. CDR3 in amino acids: CASRTGGSNYGYTF. As DNA, the CDR3 is TGTGCCAGCAGAACGGGGGGCTCGAACTATGGCTACACCTTC.

The chain carries TRBV5-1 and TRBJ2-2; D gene uncertain. Germline loops: CDR1 SGHRS, CDR2 YFSETQ. The CDR3 sequence is 15 residues long. V gave up 1 base and J gave up 1 base, with 8 bases separating them. The CDR3 DNA follows: TGCGCCAGCAGCTTGCAGGAGCTGAACACCGGGGAGCTGTTTTTT. Protein sequence: CASSLQELNTGELFF.

The table lists this clonotype with a few counts. V and J are TRBV20-1 and TRBJ2-7, with 8 bases matching TRBD1. The CDR3 is made up of 18 amino acids. Germline CDR1 is DFQATT and CDR2 is SNEGSKA (reference sequence). Trimming cost V 2 bases and J 2 bases; bases outside gene matches: 17. CDR3 DNA: TGCAGTGCTAGAAGTATCGGCGGGACGGGACAGGATACCTACGAGCAGTACTTC. It codes for CSARSIGGTGQDTYEQYF.

This sequence joins TRBV2 and TRBJ2-7; 7 bases fit TRBD1. The CDR3 is made up of 14 amino acids. From germline, CDR1 is SNHLY and CDR2 FYNNEI. V gave up 7 bases and J gave up 5 bases; unmatched junction bases: 11. CDR3 residues: CASNRQGSGDEQYF. Here the CDR3 DNA reads TGTGCCAGCAACCGACAGGGAAGTGGGGACGAGCAGTACTTC.

The V call is TRBV12-3 or TRBV12-4, the J call TRBJ1-1, with 9 bases that match TRBD1. Trimming removed 6 bases from V and 1 base from J; junction bases left unmatched: 6. This CDR3 region has 15 residues. The CDR3 is CASSIGTGKNTEAFF. CDR3 sequence (DNA): TGTGCCAGCAGCATCGGGACAGGGAAGAACACTGAAGCTTTCTTT.

The chain is built from TRBV7-9 and TRBJ2-5; no definite D call. The germline CDR1 and CDR2 sequences are SEHNR and FQNEAQ (reference sequence). This CDR3 is built from 15 residues. Trimming removed 3 bases from V and 2 bases from J, with 13 bases in between. In DNA form, the CDR3 reads TGTGCCAGCAGCTTGGTTTGGGCAGAACAAGAGACCCAGTACTTC. Protein: CASSLVWAEQETQYF.

This clonotype was seen many times. The rearrangement links TRBV7-2 to TRBJ2-7; 9 positions match TRBD2. V lost 3 bases to trimming and J lost 3 bases; unmatched junction nucleotides: 0. Germline CDR1 SGHTA, CDR2 FQGNSA. The CDR3 extends over 13 amino acids. In DNA form, the CDR3 reads TGTGCCAGCAGCTTGACTAGCGGCTACGAGCAGTACTTC. It translates to CASSLTSGYEQYF. Together with reference TRBV7-2 and TRBJ2-7, the CDR3 gives the full variable domain: GAGVSQSPSNKVTEKGKDVELRCDPISGHTALYWYRQSLGQGLEFLIYFQGNSAPDKSGLPSDRFSAERTGGSVSTLTIQRTQQEDSAVYLCASSLTSGYEQYFGPGTRLTVT.

V gene TRBV12-3 or TRBV12-4 combines with J gene TRBJ2-7; 11 nucleotides align to TRBD1. V shed 5 bases and J 3 bases; nucleotides not matched to a gene: 12. The length of the CDR3 is 17 residues. CDR3 nucleotide sequence: TGTGCCAGCAGTCCCTTTGGGTCCGGGACAGGGGGCTACGAGCAGTACTTC. Encoded protein: CASSPFGSGTGGYEQYF.

This clonotype has just a few counts. The chain joins TRBV7-9 to TRBJ2-2, with D uncertain. V dropped 11 bases and J dropped 0 bases, with 7 bases sitting between them. Germline CDR1 is SEHNR and CDR2 is FQNEAQ (reference sequence). CDR3 length equals 12 residues. For the CDR3, the DNA is TGTGCCCCCCAATCGAACACCGGGGAGCTGTTTTTT. Its protein product is CAPQSNTGELFF.

This clonotype occurred many times. The V call is TRBV12-5, the J call TRBJ2-7; 7 nucleotides match TRBD1. Germline-derived CDR1 and CDR2 are LGHNT and FRNRAP. The CDR3 has 13 residues. Trimming at V came to 4 bases and at J to 3 bases, leaving 3 bases not matched to a gene. The CDR3: CASGSGQFYEQYF. The DNA for the CDR3 is TGTGCTAGTGGTTCGGGACAGTTCTACGAGCAGTACTTC.

The rearrangement uses TRBV4-3 and TRBJ1-1, with D possibly TRBD1 on 6 matching bases. V lost 0 bases and J 9 bases, leaving 11 bases between the germline ends. The germline V gene encodes CDR1 LGHNA and CDR2 YSLEER. This CDR3 is built from 13 residues. The CDR3 DNA sequence: TGCGCCAGCAGCCAAGATACACAGGGCCAAGCTTTCTTT. Its protein product is CASSQDTQGQAFF.

There are a few counts of this clonotype. The chain is built from TRBV10-3 and TRBJ2-5; D is ambiguous. This CDR3 has 15 residues. Germline CDR1 is ENHRY and CDR2 is SYGVKD. The V end lost 4 bases, the J end lost 3 bases, and 15 bases lay between the germline ends. In nucleotides, the CDR3 is TGTGCCATCAGTGTGAGGTCAGATCATAAAGAGACCCAGTACTTC. This gives the protein CAISVRSDHKETQYF.

The rearrangement joins TRBV10-3 to TRBJ1-4; the match to TRBD1 covers 9 bases. The CDR3 totals 18 residues. Germline V gene lookup returns CDR1 ENHRY and CDR2 SYGVKD. The V and J ends lost 6 bases and 2 bases, in that order; junction bases with no gene match: 13. In nucleotides, the CDR3 is TGTGCCATCAGCCCTACAACCACCACAGGGGGCACTAATGAAAAACTGTTTTTT. Residues: CAISPTTTTGGTNEKLFF.

This clonotype was recorded at least ten times. The chain employs TRBV6-6 and TRBJ2-7; D may correspond to TRBD1 or TRBD2 (6 bases each). Germline V CDR1 and CDR2: MNHNY, SVGAGI (reference sequence). With 6 bases removed from V and 7 bases from J, the gap between germline ends came to 10 bases. The CDR3 has 11 amino acids. The DNA for the CDR3 is TGTGCCAGCAGGGAAGGGGGGGAGCAGTACTTC. It encodes CASREGGEQYF.